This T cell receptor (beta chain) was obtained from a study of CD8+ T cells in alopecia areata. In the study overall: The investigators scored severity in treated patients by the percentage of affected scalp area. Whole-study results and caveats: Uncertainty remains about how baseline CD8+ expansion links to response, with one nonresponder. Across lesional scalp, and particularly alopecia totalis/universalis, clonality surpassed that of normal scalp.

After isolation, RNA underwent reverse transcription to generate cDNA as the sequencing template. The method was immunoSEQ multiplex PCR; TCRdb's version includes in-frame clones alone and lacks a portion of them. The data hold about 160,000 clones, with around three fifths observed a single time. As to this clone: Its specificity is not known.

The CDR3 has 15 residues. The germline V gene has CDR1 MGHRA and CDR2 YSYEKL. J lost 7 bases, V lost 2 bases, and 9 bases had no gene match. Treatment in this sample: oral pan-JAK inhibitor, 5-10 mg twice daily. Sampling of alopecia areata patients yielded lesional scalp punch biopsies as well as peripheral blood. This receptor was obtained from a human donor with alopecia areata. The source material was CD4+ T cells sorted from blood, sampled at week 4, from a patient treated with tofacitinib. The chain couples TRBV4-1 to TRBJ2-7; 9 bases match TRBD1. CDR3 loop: CASSQFPGQGLEQYF. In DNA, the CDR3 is TGCGCCAGCAGCCAATTTCCGGGACAGGGTTTGGAGCAGTACTTC.